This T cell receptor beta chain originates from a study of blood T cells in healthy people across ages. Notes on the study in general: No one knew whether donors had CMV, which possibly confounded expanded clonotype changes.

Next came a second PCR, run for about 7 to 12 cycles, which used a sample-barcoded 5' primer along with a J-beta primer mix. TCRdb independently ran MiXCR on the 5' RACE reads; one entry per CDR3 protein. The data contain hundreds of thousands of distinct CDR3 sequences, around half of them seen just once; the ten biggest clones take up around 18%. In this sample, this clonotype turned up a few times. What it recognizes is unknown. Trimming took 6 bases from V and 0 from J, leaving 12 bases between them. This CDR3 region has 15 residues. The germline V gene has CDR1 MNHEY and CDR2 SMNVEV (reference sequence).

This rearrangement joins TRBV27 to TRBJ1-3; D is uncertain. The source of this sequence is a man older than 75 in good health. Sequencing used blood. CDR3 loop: CASRINTDSGNTIYF. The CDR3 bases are TGTGCCAGCAGAATCAACACGGACTCTGGAAACACCATATATTTT.